This T cell receptor beta chain is drawn from a study of cytomegalovirus exposure and HLA in healthy donors. Study as a whole: Among the 350 to 400 donors who were genotyped, roughly 85% fell in the genetic ancestry cluster that is associated with self-reported Caucasian donors. Regarding the study as a whole: An analysis was carried out at a later point. It showed that HLA-associated TCR beta chains were more clonally expanded than equally common non-associated chains. A missense variant in DCLRE1C was later tied to TCR beta V- and J-gene trimming.

To note about this clone: Its specificity is not known.

Trimming removed 3 bases from V and 0 bases from J, with 9 bases in between. Germline values: CDR1 LNHDA, CDR2 SQIVND (reference sequence). The CDR3 consists of 14 residues. Primers included in the PCR were 60 Vbeta and 13 Jbeta primers. Sequencing used immunoSEQ multiplex PCR; TCRdb keeps in-frame clones, though not all of them. The data show 150,000 to 200,000 clones, around 87% seen once. The chain joins TRBV19 to TRBJ2-7; no clear D. The specimen was PBMCs. This TCR was recovered from a woman between 18 and 30 years old in good health and CMV-seronegative. The CDR3 sequence: CASSMSERSYEQYF. The CDR3 DNA sequence: TGTGCCAGTAGTATGTCAGAACGCTCCTACGAGCAGTACTTC.